The rows below give T cell receptor beta chains drawn from one sample of a study of T cell clones after liver transplantation. Method: immunoSEQ multiplex PCR; TCRdb's copy keeps in-frame clones and lacks some. Of 80,000 or so clones in the sample, roughly 85% were seen once. This specimen was CD4+ T cells from blood, taken approximately 3.5 years after liver transplant. The receptors originated from a human patient who received a liver transplant. Some T cells may originate from the graft donor. Both conserved end residues are part of each CDR3. Each record gives: V gene, clone size, J gene, D gene, CDR3 protein, CDR3 DNA. A D gene is named only where the DNA matches it firmly. The size entry is marked missing in some rows and otherwise reads once, few, many or a size class.

>TRBV19|.|TRBJ2-5|TRBD1
CASSIARGHRETQYF
TGTGCCAGTAGTATCGCCAGGGGGCACCGGGAGACCCAGTACTTC
>TRBV6-6|.|TRBJ1-1|TRBD1
CASSKPRGQNTEAFF
TGTGCCAGCAGCAAACCCAGGGGGCAGAACACTGAAGCTTTCTTT
>TRBV2|.|TRBJ2-6|.
CASRGDTGANVLTF
TGTGCCAGCAGGGGGGACACTGGGGCCAACGTCCTGACTTTC
>TRBV6-5|few|TRBJ2-7|TRBD1
CASSYSAGGSKEQYF
TGTGCCAGCAGTTACTCGGCAGGGGGTTCAAAAGAGCAGTACTTC
>TRBV5-1|.|TRBJ2-6|TRBD1
CASSFTGQAYSGANVLTF
TGCGCCAGCAGCTTCACGGGACAGGCCTACTCTGGGGCCAACGTCCTGACTTTC
>TRBV6-1|.|TRBJ2-7|TRBD1
CASSRGLYEQYF
TGTGCCAGCAGTAGGGGGCTTTACGAGCAGTACTTC
>TRBV10-2|.|TRBJ2-1|TRBD2
CASSESTSGNYEQFF
TGCGCCAGCAGTGAGTCGACTAGCGGGAACTATGAGCAGTTCTTC
>TRBV18|.|TRBJ1-2|.
CASSPGERVKGYTF
TGTGCCAGCTCACCCGGTGAGAGGGTAAAGGGCTACACCTTC
>TRBV2|.|TRBJ1-1|.
CASSEALRPLAGGHTEAFF
TGTGCCAGCAGTGAAGCGCTTCGTCCCCTGGCGGGGGGGCACACTGAAGCTTTCTTT
>TRBV28|.|TRBJ1-5|.
CASSSGVQPQHF
TGTGCCAGCAGCAGTGGAGTCCAGCCCCAGCATTTT
>TRBV7-9|.|TRBJ2-1|TRBD2
CASSLLAGIYNEQFF
TGTGCCAGCAGCTTACTAGCGGGGATTTACAATGAGCAGTTCTTC
>TRBV5-4|.|TRBJ2-2|TRBD2
CASSWGPSGSPTGELFF
TGTGCCAGCAGCTGGGGCCCTAGCGGGAGTCCCACCGGGGAGCTGTTTTTT
>TRBV29-1|.|TRBJ2-5|TRBD1
CSAPRTGFLETQYF
TGCAGCGCCCCCCGGACAGGGTTTTTAGAGACCCAGTACTTC
>TRBV7-3|.|TRBJ1-4|.
CASSLDRGEKLFF
TGTGCCAGCAGCTTAGATAGGGGTGAAAAACTGTTTTTT
>TRBV2|.|TRBJ1-3|.
CASSVQGQLPGNTIYF
TGTGCCAGCAGTGTCCAGGGACAATTGCCTGGAAACACCATATATTTT
>TRBV7-2|.|TRBJ2-5|.
CASSFVGRETQYF
TGTGCCAGCAGCTTTGTCGGAAGGGAGACCCAGTACTTC
>TRBV19|.|TRBJ2-3|.
CASSIAAGTQYF
TGTGCCAGTAGTATTGCGGCGGGGACGCAGTATTTT
>TRBV11-2|.|TRBJ2-3|TRBD1
CASSSHLKTGGTQYF
TGTGCCAGCAGCTCCCACTTAAAGACAGGGGGCACGCAGTATTTT
>TRBV6-5|.|TRBJ2-1|.
CASSYFNEQFF
TGTGCCAGCAGTTACTTTAATGAGCAGTTCTTC
>TRBV5-1|.|TRBJ2-3|.
CASRVGLMDTQYF
TGCGCCAGCAGGGTGGGATTAATGGATACGCAGTATTTT
>TRBV28|.|TRBJ1-2|.
CASRAHGTSMPYGYTF
TGTGCCAGCAGGGCCCATGGGACGTCAATGCCCTATGGCTACACCTTC
>TRBV28|.|TRBJ1-3|.
CASSSSDKSGNTIYF
TGTGCCAGCAGTTCCTCGGACAAGTCTGGAAACACCATATATTTT
>TRBV19|.|TRBJ1-4|TRBD1
CASSIRGQGREKLFF
TGTGCCAGTAGTATAAGGGGACAGGGAAGAGAAAAACTGTTTTTT
>TRBV7-8|.|TRBJ2-7|TRBD1
CASSGTGGYEQYF
TGTGCCAGCAGCGGGACAGGGGGCTACGAGCAGTACTTC
>TRBV5-8|.|TRBJ2-6|.
CASTVPVGANVLTF
TGTGCCAGCACCGTCCCGGTGGGGGCCAACGTCCTGACTTTC
>TRBV19|.|TRBJ2-1|.
CASRSGRRGKYNEQFF
TGTGCCAGCCGATCGGGCCGGCGGGGCAAATACAATGAGCAGTTCTTC
>TRBV23-1|.|TRBJ2-7|.
CASKKGSEQYF
TGCGCCAGCAAAAAAGGTTCGGAGCAGTACTTC
>TRBV7-9|.|TRBJ2-1|TRBD1
CASSWTGYNEQFF
TGTGCCAGCAGCTGGACAGGGTACAATGAGCAGTTCTTC
>TRBV5-1|.|TRBJ2-3|TRBD1
CASSLGIGTGGTDTQYF
TGCGCCAGCAGCTTGGGAATCGGGACAGGGGGCACAGATACGCAGTATTTT
>TRBV18|.|TRBJ2-1|.
CASSPPAKWNHNEQFF
TGTGCCAGCTCACCACCGGCTAAATGGAACCACAATGAGCAGTTCTTC
>TRBV7-9|few|TRBJ1-5|.
CASSLDRVQPQHF
TGTGCCAGCAGCTTAGACAGGGTTCAGCCCCAGCATTTT
>TRBV9|.|TRBJ2-1|.
CASSEGGRGSSYNEQFF
TGTGCCAGCAGCGAGGGAGGCAGGGGCAGCTCCTACAATGAGCAGTTCTTC
>TRBV9|.|TRBJ2-5|.
CASSVAQGFRETQYF
TGTGCCAGCAGCGTAGCTCAAGGGTTTCGGGAGACCCAGTACTTC
>TRBV19|.|TRBJ2-1|.
CASSGWGGSYNEQFF
TGTGCCAGTAGTGGGTGGGGCGGCTCCTACAATGAGCAGTTCTTC
>TRBV11-2|.|TRBJ2-7|TRBD2
CASSFPGLAGGPGEQYF
TGTGCCAGCAGCTTCCCGGGACTAGCGGGAGGGCCGGGTGAGCAGTACTTC
>TRBV29-1|.|TRBJ1-1|.
CSVGRGIRTEAFF
TGCAGCGTTGGGCGGGGCATTCGCACTGAAGCTTTCTTT
>TRBV28|.|TRBJ1-1|.
CASSLSGDVEAFF
TGTGCCAGCAGTTTATCCGGGGACGTTGAAGCTTTCTTT